This passage covers 30 T cell receptor beta chains from one sample sequenced in a study of OX40 agonist ivuxolimab in advanced cancers. TCRdb's copy holds only in-frame clones and misses some; the assay was immunoSEQ multiplex PCR. The sample lists fewer than 85,000 clones, 92% occurring once. The source material was CD4+ or CD8+ T cells sorted from blood, sampled in a trial of the OX40 agonist ivuxolimab. All receptors derive from an adult with an advanced solid tumor such as melanoma, head and neck, liver or kidney cancer.

J is TRBJ1-1 and V is TRBV4-1, with TRBD1 as a possible D gene (5 bases). The V and J ends lost 1 base and 5 bases respectively, with 8 bases between them. The CDR3 spans 13 residues. The V gene's germline CDR1 is MGHRA and CDR2 YSYEKL. The CDR3 DNA follows: TGCGCCAGCAGCCAAGTCAGGGAAACTGAAGCTTTCTTT. It codes for CASSQVRETEAFF.

The rearrangement uses TRBV4-1 and TRBJ2-5; TRBD2 aligns across 10 bases. The germline CDR1 and CDR2 sequences are MGHRA and YSYEKL. J gave up 5 bases and V 1 base, and 7 bases lay outside the gene matches. The CDR3 loop spans 16 amino acids. The CDR3 is CASSQGLAGGGETQYF. DNA of the CDR3: TGCGCCAGCAGCCAAGGGTTAGCGGGGGGTGGGGAGACCCAGTACTTC.

The J gene is TRBJ2-4, the V gene TRBV25-1; weak D call: TRBD1 (6 bases). In germline, CDR1 is MGHDK, CDR2 SYGVNS. The CDR3 has 12 amino acids. V lost 4 bases to trimming and J lost 7 bases, with 8 bases between them. As DNA, the CDR3 is TGTGCCAGCAGTGCCCAGGGGAACATTCAGTACTTC. Translating it yields CASSAQGNIQYF.

The chain uses TRBV5-4 and TRBJ1-2; D is undetermined. V lost 0 bases and J lost 3, with 9 bases in between. CDR1 and CDR2 from the germline V gene are SGHNT and YYREEE (reference sequence). CDR3 length: 14 amino acids. The CDR3 nucleotides are TGTGCCAGCAGCTTGGACACGGGCTACTATGGCTACACCTTC. Its translation is CASSLDTGYYGYTF.

This clone showed up just once. The chain joins TRBV5-4 to TRBJ1-3; D perhaps matches TRBD1 (5 bases). V was cut by 2 bases and J by 3 bases, with 12 bases left in between. CDR1 and CDR2 from the germline V gene are SGHNT and YYREEE (reference sequence). This CDR3 is 15 amino acids long. Written as DNA, the CDR3 is TGTGCCAGCAGCTTTCGAGGGGAAATTGGAAACACCATATATTTT. It specifies CASSFRGEIGNTIYF.

This rearrangement joins TRBV9 to TRBJ2-7; a possible D gene is TRBD2 (6 bases). V shed 0 bases and J shed 3 bases, with 10 bases lying between them. Germline CDR1 and CDR2: SGDLS and YYNGEE. The CDR3 is 14 amino acids. As DNA, the CDR3 is TGTGCCAGCAGCGTAGGTAACGGGGGCTACGAGCAGTACTTC. It is translated as CASSVGNGGYEQYF.

This chain connects TRBV13 to TRBJ2-5, with TRBD1 matching 8 bases. The J call could be wrong; TRBJ2-7 is a better fit for the DNA end. CDR1 and CDR2 from the germline V gene are PRHDT and FYEKMQ (reference sequence). CDR3 length: 15 residues. CDR3 amino acids: CASSLPGQENGEQYF. In DNA form, the CDR3 reads TGTGCCAGCAGCTTACCGGGACAGGAGAATGGCGAGCAGTACTTC.

The CDR3 sequence is CASSPVGTNQPQHF. CDR3 bases: TGTGCCAGCAGCCCGGTGGGAACTAATCAGCCCCAGCATTTT. The chain combines TRBV5-6 with TRBJ1-5; D unresolved. CDR3 length: 14 residues. The V end was cut by 4 bases, the J end by 4 bases, with 12 bases between. The germline CDR1 and CDR2 sequences are SGHDT and YYEEEE.

The chain uses TRBV5-1 and TRBJ1-3; D ambiguous. Germline CDR1 SGHRS, CDR2 YFSETQ. V gave up 4 bases and J gave up 2 bases, with 22 bases separating them. There are 18 residues in the CDR3. In nucleotides, the CDR3 is TGCGCCAGCAGCCCCATCGGGTCAGGCGACTTAACTGGAAACACCATATATTTT. It codes for CASSPIGSGDLTGNTIYF. Full variable domain (missing parts from reference TRBV5-1 and TRBJ1-3): KAGVTQTPRYLIKTRGQQVTLSCSPISGHRSVSWYQQTPGQGLQFLFEYFSETQRNKGNFPGRFSGRQFSNSRSEMNVSTLELGDSALYLCASSPIGSGDLTGNTIYFGEGSWLTVV.

This chain's CDR3 is CASSEWGQRGVQETQYF. As DNA, the CDR3 is TGTGCCAGCAGTGAATGGGGCCAGCGGGGGGTACAAGAGACCCAGTACTTC. This chain links TRBV2 with TRBJ2-5; TRBD2 matches 9 bases. The trim removed 2 bases at V and 2 bases at J, leaving 9 bases unmatched. This CDR3 comprises 17 residues. CDR1 and CDR2 (germline): SNHLY, FYNNEI.

This rearrangement joins TRBV6-1 to TRBJ1-1; 9 nucleotides align to TRBD1. The V segment lost 2 bases and the J segment 1 base; nucleotides outside the gene matches: 2. Looked up from germline, CDR1 is MNHNS and CDR2 is SASEGT. This CDR3 spans 15 amino acids. CDR3 amino acids: CASSERGQGNTEAFF. In nucleotides, the CDR3 is TGTGCCAGCAGTGAACGGGGACAGGGGAACACTGAAGCTTTCTTT.

The rearrangement links TRBV7-6 to TRBJ2-1, with 10 nucleotides matching TRBD2. Germline assignment: CDR1 SGHVS and CDR2 FNYEAQ. The CDR3 extends over 18 amino acids. V shed 2 bases, J shed 8 bases, and the junction held 15 bases outside the gene matches. CDR3: CASSLFPLAGAFSHEQFF. The CDR3 nucleotides are TGTGCCAGCAGCTTATTCCCGCTAGCGGGGGCCTTTTCCCATGAGCAGTTCTTC.

V is TRBV13 and J is TRBJ2-7; D not certain. This CDR3 comprises 13 residues. The ends were cut back, 5 bases at V and 3 bases at J, with 11 bases in the middle. The germline V gene encodes CDR1 PRHDT and CDR2 FYEKMQ (reference sequence). The CDR3 DNA is TGTGCCAGCAGCCCCAGTTCGTTCTACGAGCAGTACTTC. Translated, it gives CASSPSSFYEQYF. Together with reference TRBV13 and TRBJ2-7, the CDR3 gives the full variable domain: AAGVIQSPRHLIKEKRETATLKCYPIPRHDTVYWYQQGPGQDPQFLISFYEKMQSDKGSIPDRFSAQQFSDYHSELNMSSLELGDSALYFCASSPSSFYEQYFGPGTRLTVT.

The chain uses TRBV30 and TRBJ2-5; D possibly corresponds to TRBD1 (6 bases). Trimming removed 3 bases from V and 3 bases from J, with 17 bases in between. The CDR3 consists of 15 residues. CDR1 is GTSNPN, CDR2 SVGIG, per germline (reference sequence). The CDR3 nucleotides read TGTGCCTGGAGCGCTTTGAAGGACAGTGAAGAGACCCAGTACTTC. Its protein is CAWSALKDSEETQYF. Full variable domain (remainder filled in from reference TRBV30 and TRBJ2-5): SQTIHQWPATLVQPVGSPLSLECTVEGTSNPNLYWYRQAAGRGLQLLFYSVGIGQISSEVPQNLSASRPQDRQFILSSKKLLLSDSGFYLCAWSALKDSEETQYFGPGTRLLVL.

The rearrangement links TRBV13 to TRBJ1-3; D is unresolved. Germline V gives CDR1 PRHDT, CDR2 FYEKMQ (reference sequence). The CDR3 is 13 amino acids. V lost 1 base and J lost 1, with 2 bases in between. The CDR3 reads CASSLESGNTIYF. DNA for the CDR3: TGTGCCAGCAGCTTAGAGTCTGGAAACACCATATATTTT.

The chain recombines TRBV9 with TRBJ2-2; D might be TRBD2 (5 bases). The CDR3 totals 15 residues. Looked up from germline, CDR1 is SGDLS and CDR2 is YYNGEE. The ends were cut back, 4 bases at V and 4 bases at J, with 14 bases in the middle. CDR3 sequence: CASSTGLASTGELFF. The CDR3 coding sequence is TGTGCCAGCAGCACCGGGCTAGCCAGCACCGGGGAGCTGTTTTTT.

This clone has only one observation. The V and J genes are TRBV4-1 and TRBJ2-1; D is unresolved. Germline V gives CDR1 MGHRA, CDR2 YSYEKL. V lost 3 bases and J 4 bases, leaving 13 bases between the germline ends. The CDR3 covers 15 residues. This CDR3 reads CASSQRDHGYNEQFF. The CDR3 coding sequence is TGCGCCAGCAGCCAGCGAGACCACGGATACAATGAGCAGTTCTTC.

This chain uses TRBV4-1 with TRBJ1-3; no firm D call. Trimming removed 6 bases at V and 3 bases at J, with 9 bases between. Germline loops: CDR1 MGHRA, CDR2 YSYEKL. This CDR3 region has 13 residues. CDR3 DNA: TGCGCCAGCAGATCCCCGGGTGGAAACACCATATATTTT. Protein: CASRSPGGNTIYF.

The chain carries TRBV6-1 and TRBJ1-2, with D tentatively TRBD1 (5 bases). Trimming took 7 bases from V and 3 from J, leaving 15 bases between them. The CDR3 loop spans 14 amino acids. The germline V gene encodes CDR1 MNHNS and CDR2 SASEGT. The CDR3 sequence: CASMDTVLDYGYTF. The CDR3 DNA reads as TGTGCCAGCATGGACACGGTGTTGGACTATGGCTACACCTTC.

This sequence joins TRBV5-4 and TRBJ2-7; D is perhaps TRBD1 (5 bases). The ends were cut back, 0 bases at V and 0 bases at J, with 13 bases in the middle. This CDR3 is 16 amino acids long. Germline V lookup: CDR1 SGHNT, CDR2 YYREEE (reference sequence). The CDR3 DNA reads TGTGCCAGCAGCTTGGGTTATTCGGACACCTCCTACGAGCAGTACTTC. Its translation is CASSLGYSDTSYEQYF.

This sequence joins TRBV5-1 and TRBJ2-7; 9 nucleotides match TRBD1. V gave up 5 bases and J gave up 2 bases; unmatched junction bases: 5. Germline loops: CDR1 SGHRS, CDR2 YFSETQ. The length of the CDR3 is 14 residues. The CDR3 bases are TGCGCCAGCAGATGGACAGGGGCCGCCTACGAGCAGTACTTC. Translating it yields CASRWTGAAYEQYF. The full variable domain, with the rest looked up from reference TRBV5-1 and TRBJ2-7, is KAGVTQTPRYLIKTRGQQVTLSCSPISGHRSVSWYQQTPGQGLQFLFEYFSETQRNKGNFPGRFSGRQFSNSRSEMNVSTLELGDSALYLCASRWTGAAYEQYFGPGTRLTVT.

This chain connects TRBV27 to TRBJ2-1, with 10 bases fitting TRBD2. Germline CDR1 and CDR2: MNHEY and SMNVEV (reference sequence). CDR3 size: 16 residues. The V gene end was trimmed by 4 bases and the J gene end by 3 bases; junction bases not matched to a gene: 6. The DNA of the CDR3 is TGTGCCAGCAGTTGGAGCGGGGGGGCTGTCTACAATGAGCAGTTCTTC. Protein sequence: CASSWSGGAVYNEQFF.

The chain recombines TRBV7-9 with TRBJ2-3, with TRBD2 matching 12 bases. Per germline, CDR1 SEHNR and CDR2 FQNEAQ (reference sequence). The V gene end was trimmed by 3 bases and the J gene end by 3 bases; junction bases not matched to a gene: 4. The CDR3 length is 16 residues. CDR3 coding DNA: TGTGCCAGCAGCTTCCCTAGCGGGAGGGAGACAGATACGCAGTATTTT. This translates into CASSFPSGRETDTQYF.

The chain employs TRBV7-6 and TRBJ2-2; weak D call: TRBD1 (5 bases). Trimming took off 2 bases at V and 0 bases at J, with 10 bases between the two ends. Germline V gene sequence: CDR1 SGHVS, CDR2 FNYEAQ. The CDR3 extends over 16 amino acids. The CDR3 DNA reads as TGTGCCAGCAGCTTACTCAGGGATTCGAACACCGGGGAGCTGTTTTTT. It is translated as CASSLLRDSNTGELFF. Using reference TRBV7-6 and TRBJ2-2 for the parts outside the CDR3, the full variable domain is GAGVSQSPRYKVTKRGQDVALRCDPISGHVSLYWYRQALGQGPEFLTYFNYEAQQDKSGLPNDRFSAERPEGSISTLTIQRTEQRDSAMYRCASSLLRDSNTGELFFGEGSRLTVL.

The rearrangement joins TRBV5-8 to TRBJ2-3, with 9 bases identical to TRBD2. The CDR3 contains 17 residues. Germline lookup yields CDR1 SGHTS and CDR2 YDEGEE. With V trimmed by 0 bases and J by 1 base, 6 bases remained unmatched. The CDR3 spells CASSLVLSSGGTDTQYF. DNA of the CDR3: TGTGCCAGCAGCTTGGTTCTCTCTAGCGGGGGCACAGATACGCAGTATTTT.

The CDR3 DNA is TGTGCCAGCAGCTTAACGGCTAGTGACCATGAGCAGTTCTTC. Amino acid sequence: CASSLTASDHEQFF. The rearrangement joins TRBV7-2 to TRBJ2-1; D is uncertain. The CDR3 extends over 14 amino acids. Germline V gene sequence: CDR1 SGHTA, CDR2 FQGNSA. Trimming took off 2 bases at V and 8 bases at J, with 13 bases between the two ends. The full variable domain, completed using reference TRBV7-2 and TRBJ2-1, is GAGVSQSPSNKVTEKGKDVELRCDPISGHTALYWYRQSLGQGLEFLIYFQGNSAPDKSGLPSDRFSAERTGGSVSTLTIQRTQQEDSAVYLCASSLTASDHEQFFGPGTRLTVL.

This clone has just one count. V gene TRBV5-4 combines with J gene TRBJ2-4; 8 bases fit TRBD2. The CDR3 is 12 amino acids. Per germline, CDR1 SGHNT and CDR2 YYREEE (reference sequence). V lost 3 bases and J lost 14; bases outside the gene matches: 7. The CDR3 coding sequence is TGTGCCAGCAGCTCCCCGGGGGGGGGCGAGTACTTC. It is translated as CASSSPGGGEYF.

This clone was recorded only once. V and J are TRBV4-1 and TRBJ2-7, with D uncertain. Per the germline V gene, CDR1 is MGHRA and CDR2 is YSYEKL. The CDR3 spans 13 residues. With 0 bases removed from V and 3 bases from J, the gap between germline ends came to 6 bases. CDR3 in DNA: TGCGCCAGCAGCCAAGACAACCTCTACGAGCAGTACTTC. This encodes CASSQDNLYEQYF.

This CDR3 reads CASSGAEGWDSPLHF. CDR3 DNA: TGTGCCAGCAGTGGAGCTGAGGGCTGGGATTCACCCCTCCACTTT. The genes are TRBV6-1 and TRBJ1-6; D remains ambiguous. The V gene lost 4 bases and the J gene lost 8 bases, with 15 bases spanning the gap. The CDR3 totals 15 residues. CDR1 is MNHNS and CDR2 is SASEGT in the germline V gene.

This sequence joins TRBV9 and TRBJ2-5, with 13 bases lining up with TRBD2. The CDR3 runs 17 residues. The germline V gene has CDR1 SGDLS and CDR2 YYNGEE. After removal of 3 bases from V and 2 bases from J, the junction contained 7 bases not matched to a gene. In DNA, the CDR3 is TGTGCCAGCAGCGCCGGACTAGCGGGGGCCATACAAGAGACCCAGTACTTC. Its protein product is CASSAGLAGAIQETQYF.